The rows below give T cell receptor beta chains drawn from one sample of a study of cytomegalovirus exposure and HLA in healthy donors. Sequenced by immunoSEQ multiplex PCR; TCRdb stores in-frame clones only, minus some. There are approximately 190,000 clones in the sample, with around 0.7% held by the top ten. Sequenced sample: PBMCs. These receptor sequences come from a boy aged 5-17 years in good health and CMV-seronegative. Each CDR3 is given with its conserved first and last residue. A D gene is named only where the DNA matches it firmly.

TRBD1 | TRBJ1-2 | TRBV6-1 | CASSEAPDRGYGYTF | TGTGCCAGCAGTGAAGCGCCGGACAGGGGCTATGGCTACACCTTC
NA | TRBJ2-7 | TRBV13 | CASSSEQGRGGSPYEQYF | TGTGCCAGCAGCTCAGAGCAGGGGCGCGGCGGGTCGCCCTACGAGCAGTACTTC
NA | TRBJ2-2 | TRBV29-1 | CSVDRGDTGELFF | TGCAGCGTTGACAGGGGGGACACCGGGGAGCTGTTTTTT
TRBD1 | TRBJ2-4 | TRBV7-2 | CASSWGQANIQYF | TGTGCCAGCAGCTGGGGACAGGCAAACATTCAGTACTTC
TRBD2 | TRBJ2-3 | TRBV5-4 | CASSFGGASTDTQYF | TGTGCCAGCAGCTTCGGGGGGGCCTCGACAGATACGCAGTATTTT
TRBD2 | TRBJ2-3 | TRBV6-4 | CASSAGTSGGDTQYF | TGTGCCAGCAGTGCCGGGACTAGCGGGGGAGATACGCAGTATTTT
NA | TRBJ1-1 | TRBV18 | CASSPLSGTEAFF | TGTGCCAGCTCACCACTCTCAGGTACTGAAGCTTTCTTT
TRBD2 | TRBJ2-5 | TRBV20-1 | CSARGAGAQYF | TGCAGTGCTAGAGGGGCGGGGGCCCAGTACTTC
TRBD2 | TRBJ2-3 | TRBV5-4 | CASSLGTSGLDRTDTQYF | TGTGCCAGCAGCTTGGGGACTAGCGGGTTGGACCGAACAGATACGCAGTATTTT
NA | TRBJ1-1 | TRBV4-2 | CASSQGRMNTEAFF | TGTGCCAGCAGCCAGGGGCGGATGAACACTGAAGCTTTCTTT
NA | TRBJ2-3 | TRBV7-2 | CASSLSGDTQYF | TGTGCCAGCAGCTTATCCGGGGATACGCAGTATTTT
NA | TRBJ1-5 | TRBV2 | CASSDKQVNQPQHF | TGTGCCAGCAGTGATAAACAGGTGAATCAGCCCCAGCATTTT
NA | TRBJ2-1 | TRBV7-2 | CASSLALSGPFF | TGTGCCAGCAGCTTAGCGTTGTCAGGTCCGTTCTTC
TRBD2 | TRBJ2-7 | TRBV29-1 | CSVVGRGGYEQYF | TGCAGCGTTGTCGGTCGGGGGGGCTACGAGCAGTACTTC
NA | TRBJ1-6 | TRBV19 | CASRFLGAIDSPLHF | TGTGCCAGTCGATTCCTTGGGGCTATTGATTCACCCCTCCACTTT
NA | TRBJ2-5 | TRBV7-2 | CASSLGTGVVTETQYF | TGTGCCAGCAGCTTAGGCACGGGGGTAGTAACAGAGACCCAGTACTTC
TRBD1 | TRBJ2-3 | TRBV5-8 | CASSLDGTGLTDTQYF | TGTGCCAGCAGCTTGGACGGGACAGGGTTGACAGATACGCAGTATTTT